What follows are 14 T cell receptor beta chains derived from one specimen sequenced in a study of T cell responses to AZD1222 COVID-19 vaccine. Libraries were prepared by immunoSEQ multiplex PCR; TCRdb keeps only in-frame clonotypes and omits some of them. The table has tens of thousands of clones, around 84% seen once. Sequenced here: peripheral blood, sampled on day 0 of AZD1222 vaccination. These receptors came from an adult in good health.

This chain uses TRBV3-1 (or the pseudogene TRBV3-2) with TRBJ2-6; no firm D call. Trimming pared 4 bases from V and 2 bases from J, leaving 12 bases between. The germline CDR1 and CDR2 sequences are LGHDT and YNNKEL (reference sequence). The CDR3 loop spans 16 amino acids. In DNA, the CDR3 is TGTGCCAGCAGCCCGAACCCCAAGGCTGGGGCCAACGTCCTGACTTTC. Amino acids: CASSPNPKAGANVLTF.

The chain has TRBV21-1 and TRBJ2-7. TRBV21-1 is termed a pseudogene. This CDR3 comprises 11 residues. This chain's CDR3 is CASSVPYEQYF. Written as DNA, the CDR3 is TGTGCCAGCAGCGTTCCCTACGAGCAGTACTTC.

The chain has TRBV7-2 and TRBJ1-6; D is unclear. The CDR3 is made up of 17 amino acids. V gave up 2 bases and J gave up 7 bases, with 18 bases separating them. CDR1 is SGHTA, CDR2 FQGNSA, per germline. Here the CDR3 reads CASSLRGGSQGNSPLHF. Written as DNA, the CDR3 is TGTGCCAGCAGCTTACGTGGTGGGAGCCAAGGGAATTCACCCCTCCACTTT.

The count of this clone is one. The rearrangement links TRBV29-1 to TRBJ2-1; no clear D. Between the trimmed V and J ends, which lost 5 bases and 8 bases, there was a span of 13 bases. CDR3 size: 12 residues. Germline V CDR1 and CDR2: SQVTM, ANQGSEA. In DNA form, the CDR3 reads TGCAGCGTTCGATCCGGGTCAGATGAGCAGTTCTTC. This sequence encodes CSVRSGSDEQFF.

This clone was seen a few times. The V call is TRBV7-3, the J call TRBJ2-7, with 7 bases that match TRBD2. V shed 5 bases, J shed 7 bases, and the junction held 14 bases outside the gene matches. CDR3 length equals 15 residues. Germline V gene lookup returns CDR1 SGHTA and CDR2 FQGTGA. Here the CDR3 DNA reads TGTGCCAGCAGCCCTCAGGCTAGCGGTGTGGGGGAGCAGTACTTC. This codes for CASSPQASGVGEQYF. Full variable domain (missing parts from reference TRBV7-3 and TRBJ2-7): GAGVSQTPSNKVTEKGKYVELRCDPISGHTALYWYRQSLGQGPEFLIYFQGTGAADDSGLPNDRFFAVRPEGSVSTLKIQRTERGDSAVYLCASSPQASGVGEQYFGPGTRLTVT.

V usage is TRBV29-1 and J usage is TRBJ1-1; D is possibly TRBD1 (5 bases). The CDR3 runs 13 residues. CDR1 and CDR2 from the germline V gene are SQVTM and ANQGSEA. For the CDR3, the DNA is TGCACCATGACATTGGGGGGAGGGCCTGAAGCTTTCTTT. Its protein product is CTMTLGGGPEAFF.

The chain has TRBV5-6 and TRBJ2-3; D call uncertain. Trimming took 1 base from V and 0 from J, leaving 9 bases between them. Per the germline V gene, CDR1 is SGHDT and CDR2 is YYEEEE. The CDR3 has 15 amino acids. The CDR3 DNA follows: TGTGCCAGCAGCTTGCGCCCTTCCAGCACAGATACGCAGTATTTT. Translating gives CASSLRPSSTDTQYF.

This chain uses TRBV7-2 with TRBJ1-2; D not certain. Trimming shortened V by 6 bases and J by 4 bases, and 12 bases separated the two germline ends. Germline-derived CDR1 and CDR2 are SGHTA and FQGNSA. This CDR3 comprises 13 residues. For the CDR3, the DNA is TGTGCCAGCAGTCACGATCGAGGCTATGGCTACACCTTC. Encoded protein: CASSHDRGYGYTF.

The V and J genes are TRBV19 and TRBJ1-1; 12 bases fit TRBD1. Trimming took 9 bases from V and 1 from J; bases not matched to a gene: 6. Germline V gene lookup returns CDR1 LNHDA and CDR2 SQIVND (reference sequence). CDR3 length: 15 residues. CDR3: CASRDRGPKNTEAFF. In DNA form, the CDR3 reads TGTGCCAGCCGGGACAGGGGGCCGAAGAACACTGAAGCTTTCTTT.

The chain carries TRBV9 and TRBJ2-2; no clear D. Trimming left V 7 bases short and J 4 bases short, with 14 bases between. This CDR3 has 14 residues. Germline V CDR1 and CDR2: SGDLS, YYNGEE. In DNA, the CDR3 is TGTGCCAGCGGACGGTCGGACCCCACCGGGGAGCTGTTTTTT. It encodes CASGRSDPTGELFF.

V is TRBV4-2 and J is TRBJ1-5, with D uncertain. Germline values: CDR1 LGHNA, CDR2 YNFKEQ. The CDR3 is 13 residues long. The V end was cut by 1 base, the J end by 0 bases, with 1 base between. The CDR3 loop is CASSQVSNQPQHF. The CDR3 DNA follows: TGTGCCAGCAGCCAAGTTAGCAATCAGCCCCAGCATTTT.

The chain links TRBV24-1 to TRBJ2-7; D is uncertain. Trimming cost V 4 bases and J 2 bases, with 11 bases left between them. The CDR3 totals 14 residues. Germline values: CDR1 KGHDR, CDR2 SFDVKD. Here the CDR3 reads CATSEARIPYEQYF. CDR3 sequence (DNA): TGTGCCACCAGTGAGGCACGGATTCCCTACGAGCAGTACTTC.

The chain uses TRBV6-5 and TRBJ1-6; TRBD1 aligns across 8 bases. This CDR3 has 15 amino acids. Germline V CDR1 and CDR2: MNHEY, SVGAGI. V lost 2 bases and J lost 8; bases outside the gene matches: 5. CDR3 nucleotide sequence: TGTGCCAGCAGTTACCGCGGACAGGGAGATTCACCCCTCCACTTT. Translated: CASSYRGQGDSPLHF.

The chain links TRBV5-5 to TRBJ1-1; TRBD1 is a possible D gene (5 bases). The length of the CDR3 is 13 residues. CDR1 is SGHKS and CDR2 is YYEKEE in the germline V gene (reference sequence). V lost 2 bases and J 1 base, leaving 6 bases between the germline ends. In DNA, the CDR3 is TGTGCCAGCAGCTTTGACAGGAACACTGAAGCTTTCTTT. It specifies CASSFDRNTEAFF.